A single sample gave rise to the 17 T cell receptor beta chains below, sequenced in a study of T-cell reconstitution after alpha-beta-depleted transplantation in children. Library preparation (for TCRbeta) was performed with unique molecular identifiers. TCRdb reprocessed the PCR reads with MiXCR, giving one entry per CDR3 protein. The data hold about 830,000 distinct CDR3 sequences, with roughly 15% observed a single time. Sequenced here: PBMCs, mostly from graft donor cells, sampled 360 days after TCRalphabeta/CD19-depleted stem cell transplant. These receptors were taken from a male patient between 10 and 17 years old who had a stem cell transplant for acute lymphoblastic leukemia, so the T cells may come from the graft donor.

This clonotype was seen more than once but under ten times. This chain connects TRBV4-1 to TRBJ2-4; 12 bases agree with TRBD2. Trimming cost V 3 bases and J 3 bases; bases outside gene matches: 6. Germline V gene sequence: CDR1 MGHRA, CDR2 YSYEKL. The CDR3 contains 17 residues. CDR3 nucleotides: TGCGCCAGCAGCCAGGGTGGACTAGCGGGAATCAAAAACATTCAGTACTTC. Its translation is CASSQGGLAGIKNIQYF.

The CDR3 loop is CASRPGVAGNEQFF. CDR3 DNA: TGTGCCAGCAGGCCCGGGGTAGCGGGCAATGAGCAGTTCTTC. V and J are TRBV7-9 and TRBJ2-1; TRBD2 agrees at 7 bases. CDR3 size: 14 residues. Trimming at V came to 6 bases and at J to 6 bases, leaving 8 bases not matched to a gene. CDR1 SEHNR and CDR2 FQNEAQ come from the germline V gene (reference sequence).

About this clonotype itself: It may be a read error: a sequence one base away is much more abundant. The CDR3 bases are TGTGCCAGCAGCTTAGATTGGGGCGAGCAGTACTTC. Translated, it gives CASSLDWGEQYF. The V gene is TRBV7-6, the J gene TRBJ2-7; D unclear. V gave up 1 base and J gave up 6 bases, with 7 bases separating them. The CDR3 is 12 amino acids. Looked up from germline, CDR1 is SGHVS and CDR2 is FNYEAQ.

This clonotype was seen a few times. The genes are TRBV24-1 and TRBJ2-1, with no clear D. The CDR3 runs to 14 residues. V dropped 3 bases and J dropped 6 bases, with 11 bases sitting between them. Germline values: CDR1 KGHDR, CDR2 SFDVKD. The CDR3 loop is CATSDPSKSNEQFF. The CDR3 DNA sequence: TGTGCCACCAGTGATCCCTCCAAGAGCAATGAGCAGTTCTTC.

Only a few counts were recorded for this clonotype. The chain is built from TRBV27 and TRBJ2-7; D possibly uses TRBD1 or TRBD2 (5 bases each). The V end was cut by 6 bases, the J end by 3 bases, with 21 bases between. This CDR3 is 16 amino acids long. Per germline, CDR1 MNHEY and CDR2 SMNVEV (reference sequence). CDR3 nucleotide sequence: TGTGCCAGCAGCTCCTCCGGGACGGGGAAGCACTACGAGCAGTACTTC. It translates to CASSSSGTGKHYEQYF.

This chain connects TRBV7-9 to TRBJ1-1; no firm D call. V shed 5 bases and J shed 0 bases, with 16 bases lying between them. CDR1 is SEHNR and CDR2 is FQNEAQ in the germline V gene (reference sequence). CDR3 length: 16 amino acids. CDR3 sequence reads: CASSPIGIPLNTEAFF. The DNA of the CDR3 is TGTGCCAGCAGCCCGATCGGGATTCCCCTGAACACTGAAGCTTTCTTT. The whole variable domain, filled in from reference TRBV7-9 and TRBJ1-1, reads DTGVSQNPRHKITKRGQNVTFRCDPISEHNRLYWYRQTLGQGPEFLTYFQNEAQLEKSRLLSDRFSAERPKGSFSTLEIQRTEQGDSAMYLCASSPIGIPLNTEAFFGQGTRLTVV.

J is TRBJ2-3 and V is TRBV12-3 or TRBV12-4; 8 nucleotides align to TRBD1. The CDR3 is 15 residues long. Germline trimming cut 5 bases from V and 0 bases from J; bases unmatched to any gene: 4. CDR3 coding DNA: TGTGCCAGCAGTCCCAGGGACAGGAGCACAGATACGCAGTATTTT. It codes for CASSPRDRSTDTQYF.

This clonotype has a count of ten or more. The chain is built from TRBV20-1 and TRBJ1-3; 7 nucleotides agree with TRBD1. CDR3 size: 13 residues. Germline V lookup: CDR1 DFQATT, CDR2 SNEGSKA (reference sequence). J gave up 4 bases and V 5 bases, and 5 bases lay outside the gene matches. CDR3 loop: CSALTGMGNTIYF. The CDR3 nucleotides read TGCAGTGCTCTGACAGGGATGGGAAACACCATATATTTT.

This clonotype has a handful of counts. This chain uses TRBV9 with TRBJ2-7; TRBD2 matches 7 bases. The CDR3 is made up of 15 amino acids. Trimming took 2 bases from V and 0 from J; bases not matched to a gene: 5. The germline CDR1 and CDR2 sequences are SGDLS and YYNGEE. The CDR3 nucleotides are TGTGCCAGCAGCGTCCTAGCGGAGAGCTCCTACGAGCAGTACTTC. Protein sequence: CASSVLAESSYEQYF.

There are a few counts of this clonotype. The rearrangement uses TRBV20-1 and TRBJ2-1; D uncertain. Germline CDR1 and CDR2: DFQATT and SNEGSKA (reference sequence). Trimming took 0 bases from V and 8 from J, leaving 5 bases between them. The CDR3 length is 11 residues. CDR3 DNA: TGCAGTGCTAGAGATCGATATGAGCAGTTCTTC. This translates into CSARDRYEQFF.

The chain couples TRBV11-1 to TRBJ2-6; 8 nucleotides line up with TRBD2. There are 18 residues in the CDR3. The V gene's germline CDR1 is SGHAT and CDR2 FQDESV (reference sequence). V shed 5 bases, J shed 4 bases, and the junction held 13 bases outside the gene matches. The CDR3 spells CASSLKGLAGTGANVLTF. The CDR3 DNA follows: TGTGCCAGCAGCCTCAAAGGACTAGCAGGAACAGGGGCCAACGTCCTGACTTTC.

This clonotype was seen a handful of times. The J gene is TRBJ2-1, the V gene TRBV12-5; D may be TRBD1 or TRBD2 (5 bases each). This CDR3 is 12 amino acids long. Trimming left V 7 bases short and J 4 bases short, with 8 bases between. CDR1 LGHNT and CDR2 FRNRAP come from the germline V gene. The CDR3 DNA is TGTGCTAGTGCCTGGGGGTACAATGAGCAGTTCTTC. It translates to CASAWGYNEQFF. Full variable domain (outside the CDR3, taken from reference TRBV12-5 and TRBJ2-1): DARVTQTPRHKVTEMGQEVTMRCQPILGHNTVFWYRQTMMQGLELLAYFRNRAPLDDSGMPKDRFSAEMPDATLATLKIQPSEPRDSAVYFCASAWGYNEQFFGPGTRLTVL.

This clonotype was counted between two and nine times. The chain couples TRBV19 to TRBJ1-1; D remains ambiguous. V was shortened by 9 bases and J by 1 base, with 9 bases between the two germline ends. The CDR3 runs 12 residues. Germline values: CDR1 LNHDA, CDR2 SQIVND (reference sequence). The CDR3 DNA follows: TGTGCCAGCAACGACTGGAACACTGAAGCTTTCTTT. Amino acids: CASNDWNTEAFF.

This clonotype was counted between two and nine times. The chain joins TRBV6-1 to TRBJ1-5; unclear D gene. Trimming took off 6 bases at V and 4 bases at J, with 7 bases between the two ends. This CDR3 comprises 12 residues. CDR1 MNHNS and CDR2 SASEGT come from the germline V gene. The CDR3 DNA reads as TGTGCCAGCAGATCTGGGAATCAGCCCCAGCATTTT. Its protein product is CASRSGNQPQHF.

The chain combines TRBV27 with TRBJ2-1; D call uncertain. The germline gives CDR1 MNHEY, CDR2 SMNVEV (reference sequence). The V end was cut by 5 bases, the J end by 3 bases, with 8 bases between. The CDR3 loop spans 13 amino acids. The DNA of the CDR3 is TGTGCCAGCAGTCGATCAGACTACAATGAGCAGTTCTTC. This translates into CASSRSDYNEQFF.

The chain has TRBV9 and TRBJ2-6; TRBD1 or TRBD2 may be the D gene (5 bases each). CDR1 and CDR2 from the germline V gene are SGDLS and YYNGEE. The CDR3 loop spans 18 amino acids. The V and J ends lost 4 bases and 0 bases respectively, with 17 bases between them. The CDR3 is CASSTEGTDISGANVLTF. In nucleotides, the CDR3 is TGTGCCAGCAGCACAGAAGGGACGGACATCTCTGGGGCCAACGTCCTGACTTTC.

The chain is built from TRBV11-2 and TRBJ1-4; 7 nucleotides match TRBD1. The CDR3 consists of 16 residues. From germline, CDR1 is SGHAT and CDR2 FQNNGV. Germline trimming cut 4 bases from V and 3 bases from J; bases unmatched to any gene: 8. CDR3 bases: TGTGCCAGCAGCTCACTCAGGGGGGGCTCTAATGAAAAACTGTTTTTT. Its protein product is CASSSLRGGSNEKLFF.